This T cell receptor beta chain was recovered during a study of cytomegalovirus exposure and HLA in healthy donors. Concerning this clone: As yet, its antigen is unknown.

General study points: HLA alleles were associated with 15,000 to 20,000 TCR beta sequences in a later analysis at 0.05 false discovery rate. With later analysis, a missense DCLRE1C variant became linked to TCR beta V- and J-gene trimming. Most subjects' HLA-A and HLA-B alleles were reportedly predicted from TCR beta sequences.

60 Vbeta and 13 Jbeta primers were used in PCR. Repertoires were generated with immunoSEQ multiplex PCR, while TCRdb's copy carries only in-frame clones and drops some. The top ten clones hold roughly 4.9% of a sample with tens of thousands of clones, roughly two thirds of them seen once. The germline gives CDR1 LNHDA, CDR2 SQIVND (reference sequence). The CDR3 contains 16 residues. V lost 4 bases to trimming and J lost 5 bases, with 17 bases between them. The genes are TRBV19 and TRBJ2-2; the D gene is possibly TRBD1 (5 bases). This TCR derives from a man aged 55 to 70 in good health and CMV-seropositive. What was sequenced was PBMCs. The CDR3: CASSSPGRALTGELFF. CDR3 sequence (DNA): TGTGCCAGTAGTAGCCCTGGCAGGGCGCTAACCGGGGAGCTGTTTTTT.